The rows below give T cell receptor beta chains drawn from one sample of a study of cytomegalovirus exposure and HLA in healthy donors. Generated by immunoSEQ multiplex PCR, the TCRdb table keeps only in-frame clones and is missing some. The repertoire holds about 170,000 clones, under 80% seen once, with 3.1% in the top ten. Source material: PBMCs. The origin of the receptors is a female donor in good health and CMV-seronegative. Both conserved end residues are part of each CDR3. Fields, in order: J gene, CDR3 length, V gene, CDR3 protein.

j_gene: TRBJ2-2; len: 15; v_gene: TRBV6-1; CDR3aa: CASRRTGPNTGELFF
j_gene: TRBJ1-5; len: 14; v_gene: TRBV30; CDR3aa: CAWNGGYSNQPQHF
j_gene: TRBJ2-7; len: 15; v_gene: TRBV6-1; CDR3aa: CASSGDRGFSYEQYF
j_gene: TRBJ2-1; len: 15; v_gene: TRBV2; CDR3aa: CASSDVLSSYNEQFF
j_gene: TRBJ1-6; len: 16; v_gene: TRBV9; CDR3aa: CASSVDQTGGFSPLHF
j_gene: TRBJ2-5; len: 12; v_gene: TRBV29-1; CDR3aa: CSVEDPGEEQYF
j_gene: TRBJ1-1; len: 14; v_gene: TRBV5-5; CDR3aa: CASSLIYGGAEAFF
j_gene: TRBJ1-5; len: 13; v_gene: TRBV27; CDR3aa: CASSTVSNQPQHF
j_gene: TRBJ2-7; len: 15; v_gene: TRBV7-8; CDR3aa: CASSPRQGFSYEQYF
j_gene: TRBJ2-7; len: 15; v_gene: TRBV21-1; CDR3aa: CASSKTTGGAGEQYF
j_gene: TRBJ1-6; len: 15; v_gene: TRBV19; CDR3aa: CASSITGGIYSPLHF
j_gene: TRBJ2-7; len: 15; v_gene: TRBV5-1; CDR3aa: CASSPGQGVDYEQYF
j_gene: TRBJ1-1; len: 14; v_gene: TRBV5-1; CDR3aa: CASSHTQGNTEAFF
j_gene: TRBJ1-1; len: 15; v_gene: TRBV6-1; CDR3aa: CASSEAQRTGLEAFF
j_gene: TRBJ1-5; len: 14; v_gene: TRBV29-1; CDR3aa: CSVRWRQHGQPQHF
j_gene: TRBJ2-5; len: 17; v_gene: TRBV2; CDR3aa: CASSHYRDRGLLETQYF
j_gene: TRBJ1-5; len: 16; v_gene: TRBV16; CDR3aa: CASSPMDRGSNQPQHF
j_gene: TRBJ2-1; len: 14; v_gene: TRBV6-5; CDR3aa: CASSYSGSLGEQFF
j_gene: TRBJ2-7; len: 15; v_gene: TRBV28; CDR3aa: CASSLIGGSRYEQYF
j_gene: TRBJ2-3; len: 17; v_gene: TRBV18; CDR3aa: CASSPSQLQAGADTQYF
j_gene: TRBJ2-7; len: 15; v_gene: TRBV6-5; CDR3aa: CASSYSGQGADEQYF
j_gene: TRBJ2-3; len: 15; v_gene: TRBV19; CDR3aa: CASSTPGQGTDTQYF
j_gene: TRBJ2-1; len: 15; v_gene: TRBV4-2; CDR3aa: CASSQEGDYYNEQFF
j_gene: TRBJ2-7; len: 15; v_gene: TRBV5-4; CDR3aa: CASSLLSGRQYEQYF
j_gene: TRBJ2-7; len: 15; v_gene: TRBV30; CDR3aa: CAWSVQFSGGYEQYF
j_gene: TRBJ2-7; len: 15; v_gene: TRBV2; CDR3aa: CASRTGTVKPYEQYF
j_gene: TRBJ2-7; len: 16; v_gene: TRBV5-1; CDR3aa: CASSGGGGQSFYEQYF
j_gene: TRBJ1-4; len: 14; v_gene: TRBV2; CDR3aa: CASSPNIGDEKLFF
j_gene: TRBJ2-1; len: 16; v_gene: TRBV5-1; CDR3aa: CASSLAEKREGREQFF
j_gene: TRBJ1-1; len: 13; v_gene: TRBV28; CDR3aa: CASTEGGNTEAFF
j_gene: TRBJ2-5; len: 12; v_gene: TRBV7-9; CDR3aa: CASSPGLAGGHF
j_gene: TRBJ2-5; len: 14; v_gene: TRBV5-1; CDR3aa: CASSDGTNQETQYF
j_gene: TRBJ2-7; len: 13; v_gene: TRBV2; CDR3aa: CASSDVFSDEQYF
j_gene: TRBJ1-1; len: 12; v_gene: TRBV29-1; CDR3aa: CSLRGGSTEAFF
j_gene: TRBJ2-5; len: 13; v_gene: TRBV6-5; CDR3aa: CASSRRGRETQYF
j_gene: TRBJ2-3; len: 17; v_gene: TRBV5-5; CDR3aa: CASSLVPGGGEEDTQYF
j_gene: TRBJ1-4; len: 15; v_gene: TRBV28; CDR3aa: CASSRGQQDLSILFF
j_gene: TRBJ1-2; len: 11; v_gene: TRBV28; CDR3aa: CASGGGSGYTF
j_gene: TRBJ2-1; len: 14; v_gene: TRBV11-2; CDR3aa: CASGEGTQINEQFF
j_gene: TRBJ2-7; len: 12; v_gene: TRBV28; CDR3aa: CASEGQFNEQYF
j_gene: TRBJ1-1; len: 13; v_gene: TRBV19; CDR3aa: CASTVTGSTEAFF
j_gene: TRBJ2-7; len: 17; v_gene: TRBV9; CDR3aa: CASSSLPGTGLSYEQYF
j_gene: TRBJ1-1; len: 12; v_gene: TRBV27; CDR3aa: CASSFPGLGAFF
j_gene: TRBJ1-2; len: 13; v_gene: TRBV7-3; CDR3aa: CASSLRDRDGYTF
j_gene: TRBJ2-3; len: 17; v_gene: TRBV5-1; CDR3aa: CASSLGLAGSSTDTQYF
j_gene: TRBJ1-3; len: 14; v_gene: TRBV7-6; CDR3aa: CASSPTGGGNTIYF
j_gene: TRBJ2-7; len: 14; v_gene: TRBV10-3; CDR3aa: CAISGLGQGNEQYF
j_gene: TRBJ2-5; len: 19; v_gene: TRBV4-2; CDR3aa: CASSQDPRGLAGFQETQYF
j_gene: TRBJ2-2; len: 16; v_gene: TRBV19; CDR3aa: CASSIGAGGTTGELFF
j_gene: TRBJ1-2; len: 18; v_gene: TRBV19; CDR3aa: CASRASSSPRTGNYGYTF
j_gene: TRBJ2-5; len: 14; v_gene: TRBV6-4; CDR3aa: CASSTFQGAETQYF
j_gene: TRBJ2-3; len: 14; v_gene: TRBV5-1; CDR3aa: CASSRGLATDTQYF
j_gene: TRBJ2-3; len: 17; v_gene: TRBV7-6; CDR3aa: CASSLAARDRGTDTQYF
j_gene: TRBJ2-7; len: 15; v_gene: TRBV28; CDR3aa: CASSLRDRLYYEQYF
j_gene: TRBJ2-3; len: 14; v_gene: TRBV10-3; CDR3aa: CAIRPGLDTDTQYF
j_gene: TRBJ2-3; len: 15; v_gene: TRBV6-4; CDR3aa: CASSHASGEGDTQYF
j_gene: TRBJ2-5; len: 17; v_gene: TRBV7-9; CDR3aa: CSSSSPRTGGMQETQYF
j_gene: TRBJ1-5; len: 15; v_gene: TRBV7-8; CDR3aa: CASSLVFDSMEPQHF
j_gene: TRBJ1-4; len: 14; v_gene: TRBV5-1; CDR3aa: CASSLGTGEEKLFF
j_gene: TRBJ2-7; len: 13; v_gene: TRBV7-2; CDR3aa: CASSPGQFYEQYF